These 6 T cell receptor beta chains came from one sample sequenced in a study of identical twins. MiXCR was run by TCRdb on the 5' RACE reads, yielding one entry per CDR3 protein. This sample has 1,800,000 or so distinct CDR3 sequences, with about 32% found just once. The sample consisted of cord blood. The receptors were sampled from a newborn girl in good health.

The table lists this clonotype with a few counts. V usage is TRBV20-1 and J usage is TRBJ2-3; D might be TRBD1 or TRBD2, each matching 5 bases. The germline gives CDR1 DFQATT, CDR2 SNEGSKA (reference sequence). V lost 5 bases and J lost 0, with 12 bases in between. The CDR3 totals 14 residues. The CDR3 DNA reads TGCAGTGCTCTCGGGACCCCTAGCACAGATACGCAGTATTTT. It is translated as CSALGTPSTDTQYF.

This clonotype was detected a few times. The chain links TRBV11-2 to TRBJ2-2; D is unclear. CDR3 size: 13 residues. CDR1 and CDR2 from the germline V gene are SGHAT and FQNNGV. Trimming shortened V by 3 bases and J by 6 bases, and 8 bases separated the two germline ends. CDR3 DNA: TGTGCCAGCAGCTTCGACCCATCCGGGGAGCTGTTTTTT. Translated: CASSFDPSGELFF.

The sample holds a few counts of this clonotype. This chain connects TRBV27 to TRBJ2-1, with TRBD1 matching over 9 bases. The germline V gene encodes CDR1 MNHEY and CDR2 SMNVEV (reference sequence). V dropped 4 bases and J dropped 9; count of bases not matched to a gene: 10. The CDR3 totals 15 residues. The CDR3 nucleotides are TGTGCCAGCAGTTCCGGGACAGGGAGCTACGGTGAGCAGTTCTTC. It encodes CASSSGTGSYGEQFF.

This clonotype was found a few times. The chain carries TRBV28 and TRBJ2-7; D unresolved. CDR1 and CDR2 (germline): MDHEN, SYDVKM. The CDR3 is 13 amino acids. The ends were cut back, 6 bases at V and 0 bases at J, with 9 bases in the middle. This CDR3 is CASSTPFSYEQYF. Here the CDR3 DNA reads TGTGCCAGCAGCACCCCCTTCTCCTACGAGCAGTACTTC.

In this sample, this clonotype turned up a few times. The chain has TRBV5-1 and TRBJ1-2, with D unresolved. Trimming took 0 bases from V and 5 from J, leaving 8 bases between them. CDR1 and CDR2 from the germline V gene are SGHRS and YFSETQ. CDR3 size: 13 residues. Here the CDR3 reads CASSLEPRYGYTF. CDR3 in DNA: TGCGCCAGCAGCTTGGAACCGAGATATGGCTACACCTTC.

The rearrangement uses TRBV6-6 and TRBJ1-2, with D maybe TRBD1 (6 bases). CDR1 is MNHNY, CDR2 SVGAGI, per germline (reference sequence). V was cut by 6 bases and J by 6 bases, with 8 bases left in between. The CDR3 has 11 residues. The CDR3 loop is CASRPGDGYTF. The CDR3 bases are TGTGCCAGCAGGCCAGGGGATGGCTACACCTTC.